This is a list of T cell receptor beta chains from one sample in a study of cytomegalovirus exposure and HLA in healthy donors. The assay was immunoSEQ multiplex PCR, and TCRdb's table has in-frame clones only and misses some. The sample has 100,000 to 150,000 clones; 65% to 85% are singletons. Sequenced material: PBMCs. The receptor source for this set is a woman aged 40 to 49 in good health and CMV-seronegative. The CDR3 runs from the conserved cysteine through the conserved F or W. D genes are given only for firm matches. Not every row has a clone size; where given, it reads once, few, many or a size class.

abundance: -
d_gene: TRBD2
v_gene: TRBV5-5
j_gene: TRBJ2-7
CDR3nt: TGTGCCAGCAGCTTGGCCTCGGCGGGGGGCGCGTACGAGCAGTACTTC
CDR3aa: CASSLASAGGAYEQYF

abundance: -
d_gene: -
v_gene: TRBV28
j_gene: TRBJ1-1
CDR3nt: TGTGCCAGCAGTTTTTCACCGTTTTTTGTGGCGAACACTGAAGCTTTCTTT
CDR3aa: CASSFSPFFVANTEAFF

abundance: -
d_gene: TRBD2
v_gene: TRBV7-2
j_gene: TRBJ2-7
CDR3nt: TGTGCCAGCAGCGAGACTAGCGGGGCCGCCTACGAGCAGTACTTC
CDR3aa: CASSETSGAAYEQYF

abundance: -
d_gene: -
v_gene: TRBV7-6
j_gene: TRBJ2-6
CDR3nt: TGTGCCAGCAGCTTAGTATCGGGGTCTGGGGCCAACGTCCTGACTTTC
CDR3aa: CASSLVSGSGANVLTF

abundance: -
d_gene: TRBD2
v_gene: TRBV28
j_gene: TRBJ2-4
CDR3nt: TGTGCCAGCAGTACAGTAGCGGGAGGTGGGGGGGGAAACATTCAGTACTTC
CDR3aa: CASSTVAGGGGGNIQYF

abundance: -
d_gene: TRBD1
v_gene: TRBV5-8
j_gene: TRBJ2-1
CDR3nt: TGTGCCAGCAGCTTGGGGTTACAGGGGGCGAATGAGCAGTTCTTC
CDR3aa: CASSLGLQGANEQFF

abundance: once
d_gene: -
v_gene: TRBV2
j_gene: TRBJ1-2
CDR3nt: TGTGCCAGAGAAGTACAGGGTTTTCGTGCGCGGGGCTACACCTTC
CDR3aa: CAREVQGFRARGYTF

abundance: -
d_gene: TRBD1
v_gene: TRBV9
j_gene: TRBJ1-3
CDR3nt: TGTGCCAGAATGAAACTACCCGGGACAGGAAGAAACACCATATATTTT
CDR3aa: CARMKLPGTGRNTIYF

abundance: many
d_gene: TRBD1
v_gene: TRBV7-9
j_gene: TRBJ1-1
CDR3nt: TGTGCCAGCAGCTTGACAGGGGAAGCTTTCTTT
CDR3aa: CASSLTGEAFF

abundance: -
d_gene: TRBD1
v_gene: TRBV27
j_gene: TRBJ1-2
CDR3nt: TGTGCCAGCAGTTTAGGGACAGGGGAAAATGGCTACACCTTC
CDR3aa: CASSLGTGENGYTF

abundance: -
d_gene: TRBD1
v_gene: TRBV7-2
j_gene: TRBJ1-5
CDR3nt: TGTGCCAGCAGCCAAGGGACAGGGTACCAGCCCCAGCATTTT
CDR3aa: CASSQGTGYQPQHF

abundance: -
d_gene: TRBD1
v_gene: TRBV2
j_gene: TRBJ1-1
CDR3nt: TGTGCCAGCCAGGGGGATTTGAACACTGAAGCTTTCTTT
CDR3aa: CASQGDLNTEAFF

abundance: -
d_gene: -
v_gene: TRBV6-4
j_gene: TRBJ1-2
CDR3nt: TGTGCCAGCAGCCCGGGGGGGGCGCATGGCTACACCTTC
CDR3aa: CASSPGGAHGYTF

abundance: -
d_gene: TRBD1
v_gene: TRBV27
j_gene: TRBJ2-5
CDR3nt: TGTGCCAGCAGTTTATTGGGACAGAGAATCGAGACCCAGTACTTC
CDR3aa: CASSLLGQRIETQYF

abundance: -
d_gene: -
v_gene: TRBV13
j_gene: TRBJ2-3
CDR3nt: TGTGCCAGCAGCGCTTGGGACTTAACAGATACGCAGTATTTT
CDR3aa: CASSAWDLTDTQYF

abundance: -
d_gene: -
v_gene: TRBV2
j_gene: TRBJ2-7
CDR3nt: TGTGCCAGCAGTCCGATAGCTCTTGCGCAGTACTTC
CDR3aa: CASSPIALAQYF

abundance: -
d_gene: TRBD1
v_gene: TRBV5-3
j_gene: TRBJ2-7
CDR3nt: TGTGCCAGCATCACCCGGGACAGGGGGCACGAGCAGTACTTC
CDR3aa: CASITRDRGHEQYF

abundance: -
d_gene: -
v_gene: TRBV10-3
j_gene: TRBJ1-6
CDR3nt: TGTGCCATCAGTGACGCGAAGGAGTATAATTCACCCCTCCACTTT
CDR3aa: CAISDAKEYNSPLHF

abundance: few
d_gene: -
v_gene: TRBV21-1
j_gene: TRBJ1-2
CDR3nt: TGTGCCAGCAGCACTAGGGCTAAAGCGAGGGATTACTATGGCTACACCTTC
CDR3aa: CASSTRAKARDYYGYTF

abundance: -
d_gene: -
v_gene: TRBV5-1
j_gene: TRBJ1-1
CDR3nt: TGCGCCAGCAGCGTAAACGTTGACAAGAACACTGAAGCTTTCTTT
CDR3aa: CASSVNVDKNTEAFF

abundance: -
d_gene: TRBD1
v_gene: TRBV9
j_gene: TRBJ1-3
CDR3nt: TGTGCCAGCAGGGGTCCCGGGACAGGTGACACCATATATTTT
CDR3aa: CASRGPGTGDTIYF

abundance: -
d_gene: -
v_gene: TRBV30
j_gene: TRBJ2-5
CDR3nt: TGTGCCTGGGTACTTGGGGGCGAGACCCAGTACTTC
CDR3aa: CAWVLGGETQYF

abundance: once
d_gene: -
v_gene: TRBV7-9
j_gene: TRBJ1-1
CDR3nt: TGTTCCAGCAGCAGAGTGTCCTCCGAACGCGCTGAAGCTTTCTTT
CDR3aa: CSSSRVSSERAEAFF

abundance: -
d_gene: TRBD2
v_gene: TRBV7-9
j_gene: TRBJ2-3
CDR3nt: TGTGCCAGCAGCACGACTAGCGGGAGGGTGGATACGCAGTATTTT
CDR3aa: CASSTTSGRVDTQYF

abundance: -
d_gene: TRBD1
v_gene: TRBV6-6
j_gene: TRBJ1-2
CDR3nt: TGTGCCAGCAGCCCGACCGGGACAGGGGAAGGCTACACCTTC
CDR3aa: CASSPTGTGEGYTF

abundance: -
d_gene: -
v_gene: TRBV16
j_gene: TRBJ1-1
CDR3nt: TGTGCCAGCAGCCCTCAAACGGGGGGCGCGTTCACTGAAGCTTTCTTT
CDR3aa: CASSPQTGGAFTEAFF

abundance: -
d_gene: TRBD2
v_gene: TRBV6-5
j_gene: TRBJ2-1
CDR3nt: TGTGCCAGCAGCCCCTCTAGCGGAGTTTACAATGAGCAGTTCTTC
CDR3aa: CASSPSSGVYNEQFF

abundance: -
d_gene: -
v_gene: TRBV6-1
j_gene: TRBJ1-5
CDR3nt: TGTGCCAGCAGTAGGGGAAATCAGCCCCAGCATTTT
CDR3aa: CASSRGNQPQHF

abundance: -
d_gene: -
v_gene: TRBV28
j_gene: TRBJ2-1
CDR3nt: TGTGCCAGCAGTTCCTTTACAGGGAGCGGGATTCGGAATGAGCAGTTCTTC
CDR3aa: CASSSFTGSGIRNEQFF

abundance: -
d_gene: TRBD2
v_gene: TRBV6-5
j_gene: TRBJ2-5
CDR3nt: TGTGCCAGCAGGCGACTAGCGGGGGAATGGGAGACCCAGTACTTC
CDR3aa: CASRRLAGEWETQYF

abundance: -
d_gene: -
v_gene: TRBV10-2
j_gene: TRBJ1-4
CDR3nt: TGCGCCAGCAGTGCAGGGGTCAATGAAAAACTGTTTTTT
CDR3aa: CASSAGVNEKLFF

abundance: -
d_gene: -
v_gene: TRBV5-1
j_gene: TRBJ2-3
CDR3nt: TGCGCCAGCAGCAAGGAGGGTCAGAGCACAGATACGCAGTATTTT
CDR3aa: CASSKEGQSTDTQYF

abundance: once
d_gene: -
v_gene: TRBV14
j_gene: TRBJ1-3
CDR3nt: TGTGCCAGCAGCCAAGGGGCATCCCGGCCGACCCCTACTGGAAACACCATATATTTT
CDR3aa: CASSQGASRPTPTGNTIYF

abundance: -
d_gene: -
v_gene: TRBV30
j_gene: TRBJ1-2
CDR3nt: TGTGCCTGGAGCCACAGTGGCTATGGCTACACCTTC
CDR3aa: CAWSHSGYGYTF

abundance: -
d_gene: TRBD1
v_gene: TRBV9
j_gene: TRBJ1-2
CDR3nt: TGTGCCAGCAGCGAGGGACAGGATCACTATGGCTACACCTTC
CDR3aa: CASSEGQDHYGYTF

abundance: once
d_gene: TRBD1
v_gene: TRBV7-9
j_gene: TRBJ1-2
CDR3nt: TGTGCCAGCAGCGAACAGGGGATTAACTATGGCTACACCTTC
CDR3aa: CASSEQGINYGYTF

abundance: -
d_gene: -
v_gene: TRBV13
j_gene: TRBJ2-4
CDR3nt: TGTGCCAGCAGCTTAGGGAGGGGGAACCCTGCCAAAAACATTCAGTACTTC
CDR3aa: CASSLGRGNPAKNIQYF

abundance: -
d_gene: -
v_gene: TRBV5-4
j_gene: TRBJ2-7
CDR3nt: TGTGCCAGCAGCTTGGTACGAGGGCTTCACGACGAGCAGTACTTC
CDR3aa: CASSLVRGLHDEQYF

abundance: -
d_gene: -
v_gene: TRBV5-1
j_gene: TRBJ2-2
CDR3nt: TGCGCCAGCAGCTTGGCCCAGGGCGTGATCACCGGGGAGCTGTTTTTT
CDR3aa: CASSLAQGVITGELFF

abundance: few
d_gene: -
v_gene: TRBV5-6
j_gene: TRBJ2-2
CDR3nt: TGTGCCAGCAGCTTCTACAGGCAGGACACCGGGGAGCTGTTTTTT
CDR3aa: CASSFYRQDTGELFF